The 2 T cell receptor beta chains below were found in one sample sequenced in a study of T cells in Graves' hyperthyroidism and ophthalmopathy (dated by TCRdb to between 2018 and 2020). The library was generated by multiplex PCR. This sample was sequenced with an Illumina HiSeq 2000. TCR beta CDR3 regions were amplified from RNA transcripts. The TCR CDR3 was subjected to a first round of RT-PCR using the HTBI primer set and the Qiagen OneStep RT-PCR kit. Using fastp trimming at Q25 and MiXCR clonotype assembly, TCRdb reanalyzed the public sequencing data and kept in-frame beta chains. Each CDR3 protein gets just one entry, which takes the most common genes and DNA from the rows behind it. For this sample the table gives about 360,000 distinct CDR3 sequences, of which 15% to 18% were detected only once. The top ten constitute roughly 26% of the sample. Sequenced sample: blood. The receptor source for this set is a woman younger than 30 with Graves' hyperthyroidism that later progressed to Graves' ophthalmopathy.

This clonotype has at least ten counts. The J gene is TRBJ2-1, the V gene TRBV27; D perhaps matches TRBD2 (5 bases). Trimming pared 3 bases from V and 7 bases from J, leaving 13 bases between. The germline gives CDR1 MNHEY, CDR2 SMNVEV (reference sequence). This CDR3 spans 14 amino acids. In nucleotides, the CDR3 is TGTGCCAGCAGTTTCACGAGGGATACGAATGAGCAGTTCTTC. Its translation is CASSFTRDTNEQFF.

The sample holds one count of this clonotype. Just one base apart from a much larger clone, this may be a read error. The chain carries TRBV6-2 or TRBV6-3 and TRBJ2-3; 7 bases align to TRBD2. Germline CDR1 and CDR2: MNHEY and SVGEGT. V lost 6 bases to trimming and J lost 5 bases; unmatched junction nucleotides: 5. The CDR3 contains 13 residues. The CDR3 protein is CASRYREVDTQYF. As DNA, the CDR3 is TGTGCCAGCAGATACCGGGAGGTAGATACGCAGTATTTT.